The 9 T cell receptor beta chains below come from one sample, sequenced in a study of a mutant IDH1 vaccine in newly diagnosed glioma. These receptors' targets are unknown. Described time point: week 35, safety follow-up. With topical imiquimod, each dose of the vaccine consisted of 300 ug of mutant IDH1 20-mer peptide. Assay used: immunoSEQ multiplex PCR; TCRdb lists only in-frame clones, some missing. The profile shows tens of thousands of clones, about 87% of them singletons. The specimen was PBMCs, collected from a glioma patient whose treatment included an IDH1 peptide vaccine. Receptor source: a man aged 30 to 45 with glioma.

V gene TRBV27 combines with J gene TRBJ2-7; a possible D gene is TRBD2 (5 bases). The germline V gene has CDR1 MNHEY and CDR2 SMNVEV (reference sequence). The V and J ends lost 2 bases and 2 bases respectively, with 16 bases between them. The CDR3 is made up of 16 amino acids. The CDR3 loop is CASSLIAGLVAYEQYF. As DNA, the CDR3 is TGTGCCAGCAGTTTAATAGCCGGACTCGTCGCCTACGAGCAGTACTTC.

The V and J genes are TRBV5-4 and TRBJ2-5; TRBD2 matches at 7 bases. This CDR3 contains 15 residues. Per germline, CDR1 SGHNT and CDR2 YYREEE (reference sequence). J was trimmed by 4 bases and V by 6 bases; bases with no gene match: 12. CDR3 amino acids: CASTDSGPKLETQYF. As DNA, the CDR3 is TGTGCCAGCACCGATAGCGGGCCGAAGTTAGAGACCCAGTACTTC.

The chain joins TRBV2 to TRBJ2-2; maybe TRBD1 (5 bases). This CDR3 is 13 amino acids long. Germline CDR1 SNHLY, CDR2 FYNNEI. The V end was cut by 3 bases, the J end by 4 bases, with 6 bases between. CDR3 amino acids: CASSDQGTGELFF. CDR3 sequence (DNA): TGTGCCAGCAGTGATCAGGGCACCGGGGAGCTGTTTTTT. Based on the CDR3 plus reference TRBV2 and TRBJ2-2, the full variable domain is EPEVTQTPSHQVTQMGQEVILRCVPISNHLYFYWYRQILGQKVEFLVSFYNNEISEKSEIFDDQFSVERPDGSNFTLKIRSTKLEDSAMYFCASSDQGTGELFFGEGSRLTVL.

On this clone: Sequence at one end of the junction differs from germline and may be a read error. The genes are TRBV9 and TRBJ1-1; tentatively, D is TRBD1 (5 bases). Germline lookup yields CDR1 SGDLS and CDR2 YYNGEE. This CDR3 spans 13 amino acids. CDR3 sequence: CAGSVAPGAEAFF. The CDR3 nucleotides read TGTGCCGGCAGCGTAGCCCCGGGGGCTGAAGCTTTCTTT. Variable domain in full (rest from reference TRBV9 and TRBJ1-1): DSGVTQTPKHLITATGQRVTLRCSPRSGDLSVYWYQQSLDQGLQFLIQYYNGEERAKGNILERFSAQQFPDLHSELNLSSLELGDSALYFCAGSVAPGAEAFFGQGTRLTVV.

This clone was counted once. The V and J genes are TRBV5-4 and TRBJ2-1; 7 bases align to TRBD1. CDR1 SGHNT and CDR2 YYREEE come from the germline V gene (reference sequence). After removal of 4 bases from V and 7 bases from J, the junction contained 5 bases not matched to a gene. CDR3 length: 13 residues. The DNA for the CDR3 is TGTGCCAGCAGCACGGGACAGTTTAATGAGCAGTTCTTC. Its protein product is CASSTGQFNEQFF.

V gene TRBV7-2 combines with J gene TRBJ2-3; D gene uncertain. CDR1 and CDR2 (germline): SGHTA, FQGNSA. This CDR3 has 12 amino acids. Trimming stripped 5 bases from V and 7 bases from J, with 10 bases between. CDR3 in DNA: TGTGCCAGCAGCGCAACAAGGAATACGCAGTATTTT. The encoded protein is CASSATRNTQYF.

The chain employs TRBV5-6 and TRBJ2-1; the D gene is possibly TRBD1 (6 bases). The V and J ends lost 2 bases and 11 bases respectively, with 17 bases between them. Germline V CDR1 and CDR2: SGHDT, YYEEEE. This CDR3 comprises 14 residues. As DNA, the CDR3 is TGTGCCAGCAGCTTAGATCTGGGGGCTAGCAAGCAGTTCTTC. This codes for CASSLDLGASKQFF.

The chain links TRBV9 to TRBJ2-1; TRBD2 matches 7 bases. Germline values: CDR1 SGDLS, CDR2 YYNGEE. V lost 1 base and J lost 2; bases outside the gene matches: 3. This CDR3 is 15 amino acids long. As DNA, the CDR3 is TGTGCCAGCAGCGTATGGGACTACCCCTACAATGAGCAGTTCTTC. It yields the protein CASSVWDYPYNEQFF.

The V gene is TRBV28, the J gene TRBJ1-1; 9 nucleotides match TRBD1. The J segment lost 3 bases and the V segment lost 5 bases, leaving 7 bases of the junction unmatched. CDR3 length equals 15 residues. CDR1 and CDR2 from the germline V gene are MDHEN and SYDVKM. The CDR3 loop is CASSLYRGRDTEAFF. The CDR3 coding sequence is TGTGCCAGCAGTCTCTACAGGGGGCGAGACACTGAAGCTTTCTTT.